This TCR beta chain was documented in a study of blood T cell repertoires in COVID-19. At the level of the study: PBMCs, B-cell-depleted T cells, or T cells were the source of the cDNA or gDNA that made up the material.

In the original workflow: Quantification of nucleated cells was approximated via reference gene primer amplification. Data came from immunoSEQ multiplex PCR; TCRdb stores just in-frame clones and leaves some out. V and J calls and clone size are as listed in that table; D and trimming were resolved from the DNA. The table includes 150,000 to 200,000 clones, 88% detected once. The CDR3 extends over 14 amino acids. V lost 8 bases and J 4 bases, leaving 16 bases between the germline ends. The germline V gene encodes CDR1 SNHLY and CDR2 FYNNEI. Participant-given clinical history determined each cohort assignment. Recovered participants had two consecutive negative NP/OP PCR tests, healthcare professional clearance, or symptom resolution.

The chain is built from TRBV2 and TRBJ2-3, with a weak D call TRBD1 (6 bases). The clonotype was recovered from a woman between 18 and 29 years old who had recovered from COVID-19. Input material: PBMCs or T cells enriched from blood (not recorded which). The CDR3 DNA follows: TGTGCCAGCTTCGGACCAGGGGTGCCAGATACGCAGTATTTT. It specifies CASFGPGVPDTQYF.